These 19 T cell receptor beta chains were all obtained from the same sample, sequenced in a study of blood T cell repertoires in COVID-19. Assay: immunoSEQ multiplex PCR; the TCRdb copy retains only in-frame clones and omits some. The sample has about 280,000 clones; roughly 85% are singletons. Sequenced material: PBMCs or T cells enriched from blood (not recorded which). These receptors were obtained from a middle-aged woman who had recovered from COVID-19.

The DNA of the CDR3 is TGTGCCAGCTCACTTACAGGGTCCTACGAGCAGTACTTC. Protein sequence: CASSLTGSYEQYF. The chain has TRBV18 and TRBJ2-7, with D tentatively TRBD1 (6 bases). The germline V gene has CDR1 KGHSH and CDR2 LQKENI. The CDR3 extends over 13 amino acids. V lost 4 bases, J lost 1 base, and 8 bases lay in between.

The CDR3 is CASSSPNSHEQFF. The CDR3 DNA is TGTGCCAGCAGCTCCCCTAACTCCCATGAGCAGTTCTTC. The chain couples TRBV7-3 to TRBJ2-1; no clear D. The CDR3 is made up of 13 amino acids. V lost 4 bases, J lost 8 bases, and 12 bases lay in between. Germline V gene sequence: CDR1 SGHTA, CDR2 FQGTGA.

This clone was detected only once. The chain combines TRBV6-2 or TRBV6-3 with TRBJ2-1; 10 bases map to TRBD2. After removal of 4 bases from V and 9 bases from J, the junction contained 6 bases not matched to a gene. Germline-derived CDR1 and CDR2 are MNHEY and SVGEGT. The CDR3 runs 14 residues. The CDR3 nucleotides are TGTGCCAGCAGTTTAGCGGGAGGAGTGGGTGAGCAGTTCTTC. Its translation is CASSLAGGVGEQFF.

The V and J genes are TRBV9 and TRBJ1-2, with unresolved D. CDR1 SGDLS and CDR2 YYNGEE come from the germline V gene. V gave up 4 bases and J gave up 4 bases, with 14 bases separating them. The CDR3 has 14 residues. In nucleotides, the CDR3 is TGTGCCAGCAGCTCAGCCCTGGGGAGCTATGGCTACACCTTC. This sequence encodes CASSSALGSYGYTF.

The chain carries TRBV3-1 (or the pseudogene TRBV3-2) and TRBJ1-2, with 8 positions matching TRBD1. The ends lost 2 bases at V and 6 bases at J; junction bases unmatched: 11. From germline, CDR1 is LGHDT and CDR2 YNNKEL (reference sequence). This CDR3 spans 16 amino acids. The CDR3 spells CASSQRVTGVFHGYTF. CDR3 coding DNA: TGTGCCAGCAGCCAACGAGTGACAGGGGTATTTCATGGCTACACCTTC.

The chain uses TRBV7-2 and TRBJ2-2; D remains ambiguous. This CDR3 has 14 residues. Looked up from germline, CDR1 is SGHTA and CDR2 is FQGNSA. V lost 1 base to trimming and J lost 4 bases, with 7 bases between them. The CDR3 here is CASSLESLTGELFF. The CDR3 DNA follows: TGTGCCAGCAGCTTAGAGAGCCTCACCGGGGAGCTGTTTTTT.

The CDR3 coding sequence is TGCAGTGCTAGTTGGCAGGGGACTACCTACGAGCAGTACTTC. It specifies CSASWQGTTYEQYF. J is TRBJ2-7 and V is TRBV20-1; a possible D gene is TRBD2 (7 bases). The V gene's germline CDR1 is DFQATT and CDR2 SNEGSKA (reference sequence). The CDR3 has 14 amino acids. V was shortened by 3 bases and J by 2 bases, with 14 bases between the two germline ends.

The rearrangement joins TRBV2 to TRBJ2-1; the match to TRBD2 covers 11 bases. The CDR3 covers 17 residues. Germline trimming cut 2 bases from V and 4 bases from J; bases unmatched to any gene: 7. The germline gives CDR1 SNHLY, CDR2 FYNNEI. CDR3 region: CASSEPLAGAPYNEQFF. CDR3 sequence (DNA): TGTGCCAGCAGTGAACCACTAGCGGGAGCACCTTACAATGAGCAGTTCTTC. Supplemented by reference TRBV2 and TRBJ2-1, the full variable domain reads EPEVTQTPSHQVTQMGQEVILRCVPISNHLYFYWYRQILGQKVEFLVSFYNNEISEKSEIFDDQFSVERPDGSNFTLKIRSTKLEDSAMYFCASSEPLAGAPYNEQFFGPGTRLTVL.

The chain combines TRBV7-8 with TRBJ2-5; D unclear. CDR1 is SGHVS, CDR2 FQNEAQ, per germline. Trimming pared 5 bases from V and 5 bases from J, leaving 9 bases between. This CDR3 is 12 amino acids long. For the CDR3, the DNA is TGTGCCAGCAGCCGCATCGGGGAGACCCAGTACTTC. Protein sequence: CASSRIGETQYF.

The chain carries TRBV30 and TRBJ1-3, with a possible D match to TRBD1 (5 bases). CDR1 is GTSNPN and CDR2 is SVGIG in the germline V gene (reference sequence). There are 14 residues in the CDR3. Deletions cut 5 bases from V and 0 bases from J, with 11 bases between. CDR3 DNA: TGTGCCTGGGGGCCCGGGGGCTCTGGAAACACCATATATTTT. It encodes CAWGPGGSGNTIYF.

The chain has TRBV4-3 and TRBJ2-2, with TRBD1 matching 9 bases. V shed 2 bases and J 6 bases; nucleotides not matched to a gene: 7. Germline loops: CDR1 LGHNA, CDR2 YSLEER. CDR3 size: 16 residues. CDR3 residues: CASSQTGGVRSGELFF. CDR3 sequence (DNA): TGCGCCAGCAGCCAAACAGGGGGCGTACGATCCGGGGAGCTGTTTTTT.

This clone occurred a few times. The rearrangement links TRBV5-1 to TRBJ2-7; 7 nucleotides line up with TRBD1. Germline V gene sequence: CDR1 SGHRS, CDR2 YFSETQ. J was trimmed by 1 base and V by 5 bases; bases with no gene match: 6. This CDR3 is 14 amino acids long. In nucleotides, the CDR3 is TGCGCCAGCAGATTGACAGGGAATTCCTACGAGCAGTACTTC. Translating gives CASRLTGNSYEQYF.

The chain recombines TRBV2 with TRBJ1-5; no firm D call. Germline V CDR1 and CDR2: SNHLY, FYNNEI. V lost 4 bases to trimming and J lost 2 bases, with 6 bases between them. The CDR3 runs to 13 residues. CDR3 coding DNA: TGTGCCAGCAGTGTTTCGGGCAATCAGCCCCAGCATTTT. It specifies CASSVSGNQPQHF.

The chain is built from TRBV4-2 and TRBJ2-7; 7 bases map to TRBD2. The CDR3 spans 16 residues. Per germline, CDR1 LGHNA and CDR2 YNFKEQ. V shed 0 bases, J shed 2 bases, and the junction held 7 bases outside the gene matches. The DNA of the CDR3 is TGTGCCAGCAGCCAAGATGAACTAGCGCAAACCTACGAGCAGTACTTC. Translating gives CASSQDELAQTYEQYF.

The gene calls are TRBV21-1 and TRBJ2-7; TRBD1, the table's D call, was not compared with the DNA. TRBV21-1 is noted as a pseudogene. The CDR3 is 18 amino acids. CDR3 sequence (DNA): TGTGCCAGCAGCAAAGAGGAAACAGAGGGACAGGACTCCTACGAGCAGTACTTC. Its protein is CASSKEETEGQDSYEQYF.

This sequence joins TRBV14 and TRBJ1-1, with D maybe TRBD1 (6 bases). Trimming took 5 bases from V and 4 from J, leaving 14 bases between them. This CDR3 has 14 amino acids. Germline-derived CDR1 and CDR2 are SGHDN and FVKESK. This CDR3 reads CASSTETGFTEAFF. In nucleotides, the CDR3 is TGTGCCAGCAGCACTGAGACAGGCTTCACTGAAGCTTTCTTT.

V gene TRBV7-2 combines with J gene TRBJ2-7; the match to TRBD1 covers 12 bases. V shed 5 bases and J 4 bases; nucleotides not matched to a gene: 6. Germline V gene data show CDR1 as SGHTA and CDR2 as FQGNSA. The CDR3 loop spans 15 amino acids. In DNA form, the CDR3 reads TGTGCCAGCAGCGAGGGACAGGGGGCTTTTTACGAGCAGTACTTC. It is translated as CASSEGQGAFYEQYF.

This chain's CDR3 is CASSLAWTPQETQYF. CDR3 nucleotide sequence: TGTGCCAGCAGCTTAGCCTGGACTCCTCAAGAGACCCAGTACTTC. This sequence joins TRBV7-8 and TRBJ2-5; the D gene is possibly TRBD2 (5 bases). The CDR3 length is 15 residues. The germline gives CDR1 SGHVS, CDR2 FQNEAQ. V gave up 0 bases and J gave up 2 bases, with 10 bases separating them.

This clone was observed a single time. This chain connects TRBV28 to TRBJ1-6; the D gene is possibly TRBD1 (6 bases). The CDR3 totals 14 residues. Between the trimmed V and J ends, which lost 7 bases and 6 bases, there was a span of 13 bases. Germline V CDR1 and CDR2: MDHEN, SYDVKM. CDR3 DNA: TGTGCCAGCACTAAAGGACAGCTTAATTCACCCCTCCACTTT. This encodes CASTKGQLNSPLHF.